The source of this T cell receptor (beta chain) is a study of T cell responses to AZD1222 COVID-19 vaccine. Study outcomes and limitations: Vaccine-associated CD4 TCRs ranged over spike, dominating at 160-218 and 743-854. Possibly, clonal diversity was underestimated; donors were largely white British and included more females.

Per germline, CDR1 MNHEY and CDR2 SMNVEV (reference sequence). CDR3 length: 13 residues. The germline V and J ends were trimmed by 5 bases and 0 bases, with 5 bases remaining between them. Using immunoSEQ multiplex PCR, the repertoire was profiled, and TCRdb retains in-frame clones only, with some absent. The sample includes approximately 100,000 clones, about 86% of them seen just once. In the case of this clone: The antigen is unknown.

This receptor was taken from an adult in good health. This rearrangement joins TRBV27 to TRBJ1-3; D not certain. This material consisted of peripheral blood, taken on day 0 of AZD1222 vaccination. The CDR3 nucleotides read TGTGCCAGCAGTCCAAACTCTGGAAACACCATATATTTT. Amino acid sequence: CASSPNSGNTIYF.